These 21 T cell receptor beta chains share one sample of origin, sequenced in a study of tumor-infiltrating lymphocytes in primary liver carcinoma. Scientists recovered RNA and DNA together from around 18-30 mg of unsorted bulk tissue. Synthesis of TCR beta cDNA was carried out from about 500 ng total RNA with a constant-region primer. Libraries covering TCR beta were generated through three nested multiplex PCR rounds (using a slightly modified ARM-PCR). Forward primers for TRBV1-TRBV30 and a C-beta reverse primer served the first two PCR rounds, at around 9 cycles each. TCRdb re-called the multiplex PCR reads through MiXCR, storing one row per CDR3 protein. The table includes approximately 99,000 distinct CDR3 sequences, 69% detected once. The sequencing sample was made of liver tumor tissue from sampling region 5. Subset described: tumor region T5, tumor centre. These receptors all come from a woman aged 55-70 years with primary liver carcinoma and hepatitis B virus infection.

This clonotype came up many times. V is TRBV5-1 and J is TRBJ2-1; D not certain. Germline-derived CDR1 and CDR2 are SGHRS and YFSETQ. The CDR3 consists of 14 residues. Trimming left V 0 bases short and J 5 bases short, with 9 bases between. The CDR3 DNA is TGCGCCAGCAGCTTGGATTCCCTAAACAATGAGCAGTTCTTC. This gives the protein CASSLDSLNNEQFF.

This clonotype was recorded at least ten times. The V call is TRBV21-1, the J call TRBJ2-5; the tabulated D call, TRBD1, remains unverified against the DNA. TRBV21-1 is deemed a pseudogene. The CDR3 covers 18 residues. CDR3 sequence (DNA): TGTGCCAGCAGCCCCCCACAGGGGAAGCGGCGACGGCAAGAGACCCAGTACTTC. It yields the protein CASSPPQGKRRRQETQYF.

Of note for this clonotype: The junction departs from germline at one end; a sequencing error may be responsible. The CDR3 spells CASSSRVAGDHNEQFF. The CDR3 DNA sequence: TGCGCCAGCAGCTCCCGTGTAGCGGGAGACCACAATGAACAGTTCTTC. The chain combines TRBV4-1 with TRBJ2-1; TRBD2 aligns across 9 bases. This CDR3 has 16 amino acids. Germline V gene lookup returns CDR1 MGHRA and CDR2 YSYEKL.

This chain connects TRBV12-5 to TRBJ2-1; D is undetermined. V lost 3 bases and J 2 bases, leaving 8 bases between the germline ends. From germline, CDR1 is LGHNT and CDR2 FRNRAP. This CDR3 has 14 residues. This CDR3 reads CASGFDVAYNEQFF. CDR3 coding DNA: TGTGCTAGTGGTTTCGATGTAGCCTACAATGAGCAGTTCTTC.

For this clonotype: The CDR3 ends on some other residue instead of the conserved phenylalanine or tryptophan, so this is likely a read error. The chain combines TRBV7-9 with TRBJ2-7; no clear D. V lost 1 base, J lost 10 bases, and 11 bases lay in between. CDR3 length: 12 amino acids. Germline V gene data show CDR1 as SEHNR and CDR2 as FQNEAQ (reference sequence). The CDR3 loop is CASSLEGGEQYI. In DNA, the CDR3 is TGTGCCAGCAGCTTAGAGGGCGGCGAACAGTACATC.

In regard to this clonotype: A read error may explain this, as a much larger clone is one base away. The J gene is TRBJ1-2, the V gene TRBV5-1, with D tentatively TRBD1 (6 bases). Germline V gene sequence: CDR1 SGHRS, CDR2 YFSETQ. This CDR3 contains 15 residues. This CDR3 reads CASSLSTGGNYGYSF. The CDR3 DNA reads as TGCGCCAGCAGCTTATCGACAGGAGGAAACTATGGCTACAGCTTC.

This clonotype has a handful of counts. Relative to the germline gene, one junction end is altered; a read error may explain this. CDR3 region: CASSLWGVSSYNGQFF. The DNA for the CDR3 is TGTGCCAGCAGCTTATGGGGAGTAAGCTCCTACAATGGGCAGTTCTTC. The rearrangement joins TRBV7-8 to TRBJ2-1; a weak D match, TRBD2 (5 bases). The CDR3 is 16 residues long. Germline V gives CDR1 SGHVS, CDR2 FQNEAQ.

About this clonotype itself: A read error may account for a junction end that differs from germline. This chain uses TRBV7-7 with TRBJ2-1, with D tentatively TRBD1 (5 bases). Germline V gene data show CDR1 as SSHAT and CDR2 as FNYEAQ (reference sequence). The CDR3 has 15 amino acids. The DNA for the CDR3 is TGTGCTAGCAGCTTGTCTAGGGGTTCATACAATGAGCAGTTCTTT. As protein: CASSLSRGSYNEQFF.

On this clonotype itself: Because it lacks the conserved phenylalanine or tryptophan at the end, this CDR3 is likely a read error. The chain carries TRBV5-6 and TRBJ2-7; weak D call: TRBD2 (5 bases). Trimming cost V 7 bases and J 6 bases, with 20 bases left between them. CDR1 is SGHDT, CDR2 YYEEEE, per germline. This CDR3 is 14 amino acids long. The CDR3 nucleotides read TGTGCCAGCGGGTACTCAGGACTCGCGGGCGAGCAGTACATC. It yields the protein CASGYSGLAGEQYI.

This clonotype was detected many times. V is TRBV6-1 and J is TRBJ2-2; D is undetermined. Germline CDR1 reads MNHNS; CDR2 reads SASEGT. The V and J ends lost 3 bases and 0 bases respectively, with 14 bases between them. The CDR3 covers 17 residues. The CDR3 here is CASSELTRITNTGELFF. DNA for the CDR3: TGTGCCAGCAGTGAGTTGACTCGTATAACGAACACCGGGGAGCTGTTTTTT.

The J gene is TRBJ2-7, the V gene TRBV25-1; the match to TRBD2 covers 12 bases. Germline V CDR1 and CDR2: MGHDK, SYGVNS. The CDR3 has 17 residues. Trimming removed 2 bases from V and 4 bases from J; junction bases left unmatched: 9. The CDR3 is CASSEGMTSGSWYEQYF. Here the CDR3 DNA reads TGTGCCAGCAGTGAAGGTATGACTAGCGGGAGCTGGTACGAGCAGTACTTC.

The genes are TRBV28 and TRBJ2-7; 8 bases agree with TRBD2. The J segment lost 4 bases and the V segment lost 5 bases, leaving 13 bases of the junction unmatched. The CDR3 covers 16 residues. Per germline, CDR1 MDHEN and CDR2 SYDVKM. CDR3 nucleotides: TGTGCCAGCAGTGCTGGGGAGGCGGGAGGCATATACGAGCAGTACTTC. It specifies CASSAGEAGGIYEQYF.

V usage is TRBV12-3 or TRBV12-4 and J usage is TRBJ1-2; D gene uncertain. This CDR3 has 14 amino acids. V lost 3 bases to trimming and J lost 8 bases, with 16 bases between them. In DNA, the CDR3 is TGTGCCAGCAGTTTCCAGGACGGCCCCTGGGGCTACACCTTC. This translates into CASSFQDGPWGYTF.

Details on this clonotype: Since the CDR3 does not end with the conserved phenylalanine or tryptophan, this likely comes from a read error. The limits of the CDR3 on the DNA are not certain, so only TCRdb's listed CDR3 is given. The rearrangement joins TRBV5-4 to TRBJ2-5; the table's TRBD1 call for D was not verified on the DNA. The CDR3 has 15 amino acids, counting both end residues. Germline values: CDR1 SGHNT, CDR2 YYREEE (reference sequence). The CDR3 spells CASSSSGTGGETQCL.

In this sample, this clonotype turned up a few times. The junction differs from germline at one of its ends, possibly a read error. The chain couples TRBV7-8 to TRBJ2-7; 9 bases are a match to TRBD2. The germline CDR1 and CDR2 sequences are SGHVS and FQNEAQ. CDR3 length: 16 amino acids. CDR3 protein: CASSLSGLAVYYEQYF. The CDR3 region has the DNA TGTGCCAGCAGCTTATCGGGACTAGCAGTTTACTACGAGCAATACTTC.

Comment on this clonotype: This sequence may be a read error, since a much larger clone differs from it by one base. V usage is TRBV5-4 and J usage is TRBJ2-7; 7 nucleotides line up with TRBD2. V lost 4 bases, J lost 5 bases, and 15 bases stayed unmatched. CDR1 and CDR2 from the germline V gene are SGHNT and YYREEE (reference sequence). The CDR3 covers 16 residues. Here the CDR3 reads CASSPPGGAGLDEQYF. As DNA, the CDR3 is TGTGCCAGCAGCCCGCCGGGGGGAGCGGGACTTGACGAGCAGTACTTC.

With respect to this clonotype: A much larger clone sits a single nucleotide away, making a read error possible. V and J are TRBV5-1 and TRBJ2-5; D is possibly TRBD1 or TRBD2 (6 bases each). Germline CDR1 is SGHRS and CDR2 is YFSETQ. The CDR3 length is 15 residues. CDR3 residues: CPSSASGAIQETQYF. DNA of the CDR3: TGCCCCAGCAGCGCGTCGGGGGCGATACAAGAGACCCAGTACTTC.

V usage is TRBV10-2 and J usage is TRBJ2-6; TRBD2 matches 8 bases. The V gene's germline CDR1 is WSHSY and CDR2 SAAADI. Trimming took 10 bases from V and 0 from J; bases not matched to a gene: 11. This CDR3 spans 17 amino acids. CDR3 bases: TGCGCCACCGCGGGACTAGTGGGGTTCTCTGGGGCCAACGTCCTGACTTTC. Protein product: CATAGLVGFSGANVLTF.

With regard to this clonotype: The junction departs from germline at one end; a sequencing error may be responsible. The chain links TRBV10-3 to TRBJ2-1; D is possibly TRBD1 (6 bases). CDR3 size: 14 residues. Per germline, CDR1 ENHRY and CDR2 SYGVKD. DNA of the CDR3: TGTACCATCAGAGACAGGAGCTCCTATAATGAGCAGTTCTTC. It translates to CTIRDRSSYNEQFF.

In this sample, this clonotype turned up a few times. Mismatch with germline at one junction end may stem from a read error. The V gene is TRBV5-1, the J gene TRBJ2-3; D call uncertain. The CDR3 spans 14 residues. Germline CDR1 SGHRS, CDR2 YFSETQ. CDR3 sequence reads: CVSSPSLSADTQYF. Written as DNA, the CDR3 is TGCGTCAGCAGCCCATCCCTTTCGGCAGATACGCAGTATTTT.

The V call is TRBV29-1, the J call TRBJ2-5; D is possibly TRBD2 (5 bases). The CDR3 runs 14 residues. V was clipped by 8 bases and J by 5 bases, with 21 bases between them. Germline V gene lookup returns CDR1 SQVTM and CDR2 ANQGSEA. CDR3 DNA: TGCAGCAGGACCTCGAGGGCTCAATGGGAGACCCAGTACTTC. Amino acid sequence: CSRTSRAQWETQYF.